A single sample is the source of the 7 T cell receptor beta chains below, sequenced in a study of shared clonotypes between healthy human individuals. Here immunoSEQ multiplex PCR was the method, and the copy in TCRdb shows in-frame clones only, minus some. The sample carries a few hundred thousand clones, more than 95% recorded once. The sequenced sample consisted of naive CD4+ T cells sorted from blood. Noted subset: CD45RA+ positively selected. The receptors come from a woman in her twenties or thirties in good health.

CDR3 region: CASSRGRERTGELFF. The CDR3 DNA reads as TGTGCCAGCAGCAGGGGACGCGAGCGGACCGGGGAGCTGTTTTTT. The V call is TRBV6-5, the J call TRBJ2-2; D possibly corresponds to TRBD1 (6 bases). Germline CDR1 and CDR2: MNHEY and SVGAGI. V was shortened by 6 bases and J by 5 bases, with 16 bases between the two germline ends. The CDR3 runs 15 residues.

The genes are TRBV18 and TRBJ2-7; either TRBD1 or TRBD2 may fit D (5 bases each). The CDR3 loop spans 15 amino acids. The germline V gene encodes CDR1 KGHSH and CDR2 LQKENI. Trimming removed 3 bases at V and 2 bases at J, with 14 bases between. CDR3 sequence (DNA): TGTGCCAGCTCACCGCCGGGGCGCCGAACCTACGAGCAGTACTTC. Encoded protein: CASSPPGRRTYEQYF.

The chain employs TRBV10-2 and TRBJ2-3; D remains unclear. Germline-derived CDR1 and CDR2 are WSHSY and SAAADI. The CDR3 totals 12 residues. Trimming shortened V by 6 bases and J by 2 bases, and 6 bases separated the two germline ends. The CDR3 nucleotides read TGCGCCAGCAGCCAATACACAGATACGCAGTATTTT. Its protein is CASSQYTDTQYF.

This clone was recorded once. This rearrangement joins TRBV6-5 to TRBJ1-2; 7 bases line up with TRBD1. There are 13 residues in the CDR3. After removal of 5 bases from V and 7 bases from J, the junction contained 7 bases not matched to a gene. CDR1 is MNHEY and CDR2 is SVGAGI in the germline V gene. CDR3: CASSPRRGLGYTF. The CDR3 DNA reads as TGTGCCAGCAGTCCCCGGAGGGGGCTTGGCTACACCTTC.

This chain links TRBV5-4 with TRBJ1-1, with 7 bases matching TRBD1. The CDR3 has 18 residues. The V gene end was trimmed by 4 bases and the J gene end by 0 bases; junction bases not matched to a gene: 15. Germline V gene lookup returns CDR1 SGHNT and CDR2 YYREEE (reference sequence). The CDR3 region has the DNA TGTGCCAGCAGCGACAAGACAGGGACGGATCATGTGAACACTGAAGCTTTCTTT. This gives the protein CASSDKTGTDHVNTEAFF.

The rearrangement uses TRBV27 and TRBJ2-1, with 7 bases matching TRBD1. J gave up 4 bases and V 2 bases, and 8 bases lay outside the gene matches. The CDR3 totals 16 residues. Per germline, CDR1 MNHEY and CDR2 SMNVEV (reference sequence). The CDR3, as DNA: TGTGCCAGCAGTTTAAACGTGACAGGGATATACAATGAGCAGTTCTTC. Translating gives CASSLNVTGIYNEQFF.

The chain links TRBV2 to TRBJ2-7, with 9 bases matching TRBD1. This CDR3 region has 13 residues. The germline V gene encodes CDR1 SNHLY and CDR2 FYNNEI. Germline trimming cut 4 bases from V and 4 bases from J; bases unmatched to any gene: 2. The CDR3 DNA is TGTGCCAGCAGTGCGGACAGGGGTTACGAGCAGTACTTC. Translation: CASSADRGYEQYF. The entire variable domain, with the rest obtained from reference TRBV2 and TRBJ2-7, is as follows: EPEVTQTPSHQVTQMGQEVILRCVPISNHLYFYWYRQILGQKVEFLVSFYNNEISEKSEIFDDQFSVERPDGSNFTLKIRSTKLEDSAMYFCASSADRGYEQYFGPGTRLTVT.